This is a list of T cell receptor beta chains from one sample in a study of response to subunit inactivated influenza vaccine. TCRdb redid the calling of the RT-PCR reads with MiXCR, one entry per CDR3 protein. The table includes 500,000 to 650,000 distinct CDR3 sequences, around 8% detected once. Sequencing was performed on PBMCs from blood, taken less than 30 months after vaccination. The receptors stem from a man aged 50 to 69 who received an inactivated influenza vaccine. The CDR3 runs from the conserved cysteine through the conserved F or W.

V	J	CDR3
TRBV20-1	TRBJ2-3	CSARETTSGRTSPTDTQYF
TRBV3-1	TRBJ2-7	CASSSVAGKEQYF
TRBV12-3/TRBV12-4	TRBJ1-2	CATFWGSGYTF
TRBV11-2	TRBJ2-5	CASSPAGTTNQETQYF
TRBV3-1	TRBJ2-1	CASSLLKVRTSERSGFF
TRBV29-1	TRBJ1-4	CSVGPGKTNEKLFF
TRBV5-8	TRBJ2-7	CASSLAPRSEQYF
TRBV6-1	TRBJ2-5	CASSPPGPLRETQYF
TRBV7-8	TRBJ2-3	CASSSQIAGSTDTRYF
TRBV20-1	TRBJ2-7	CSARGTGLPYEQYF
TRBV5-5	TRBJ2-1	CASSFTMTSGGRYEQFF
TRBV28	TRBJ2-7	CASSRTGRNSYEQYF
TRBV6-1	TRBJ1-1	CASRGYLNTEAFF
TRBV12-3/TRBV12-4	TRBJ2-2	CASRRAGPNTGELFF
TRBV11-2	TRBJ2-5	CASSFGRLETQYF
TRBV6-1	TRBJ1-5	CASNVQGNQPQHF
TRBV4-3	TRBJ1-1	CASSQGRTNTEAFF
TRBV3-1	TRBJ2-7	CASSQDGAPGLGEQYF
TRBV29-1	TRBJ2-1	CSVVLGLARNEQFF
TRBV7-2	TRBJ1-1	CASSLGRGTGVEAFF
TRBV4-3	TRBJ2-7	CASSRVPGQASYEQYF
TRBV20-1	TRBJ2-7	CSARVIRDRTSYEQYF
TRBV7-9	TRBJ2-7	CASGPGAPYEQYF
TRBV20-1	TRBJ2-7	CSARQGLAAYEQYF
TRBV12-3/TRBV12-4	TRBJ2-2	CASSLTSGGELFF
TRBV7-9	TRBJ2-5	CASSTGSGETQYF
TRBV7-9	TRBJ1-4	CASSFRGREKLFF
TRBV15	TRBJ1-2	CATSRGQGAEGYTF
TRBV5-1	TRBJ2-2	CASSPQWVKNTGELFF
TRBV5-1	TRBJ2-3	CASSLRTVGTTDTQYF
TRBV27	TRBJ2-7	CASSSIRVAPPEQYF
TRBV20-1	TRBJ1-1	CSALHMGTEAFF
TRBV7-9	TRBJ2-7	CASSLSGTSGRFEQYF
TRBV15	TRBJ2-2	CATSLGRTLKTGELFF
TRBV5-1	TRBJ2-5	CASSFGTGRLDLETQYF
TRBV5-6	TRBJ1-1	CASTFGTKGFAEAFF
TRBV20-1	TRBJ1-1	CSARDITARNTEAFF
TRBV5-5	TRBJ2-5	CASSPPLGIAGIQETQYF
TRBV9	TRBJ2-1	CASSGDIPSYNEQFF
TRBV20-1	TRBJ2-5	CSASSGSETQYF
TRBV4-3	TRBJ2-3	CASSQGRQLYTQYF
TRBV5-1	TRBJ1-4	CASSKQGAVGEKLFF
TRBV4-1	TRBJ1-3	CASSRPGLSGNTIYF